This T cell receptor (beta chain) came from a study of blood T cell repertoires in COVID-19. Study overall: Sources were T cells, B-cell-depleted T cells, or PBMCs; the material itself was cDNA or gDNA.

Authors' analysis steps: Nucleated cell number was recorded as an estimate derived from reference gene primer amplification. The table came from immunoSEQ multiplex PCR; TCRdb's copy has only in-frame clones and leaves some out. The DNA gave D and trimming, while V, J and clone size come from that table. The sample shows some 250,000 clones, about 80% of them seen only once. The ends lost 4 bases at V and 7 bases at J; junction bases unmatched: 4. The CDR3 length is 14 residues. Germline CDR1 reads SGHAT; CDR2 reads FQNNGV. The chain employs TRBV11-2 and TRBJ2-2, with TRBD1 identical over 9 bases. Sequencing used peripheral blood. The TCR comes from a man aged 30-40 years who had recovered from COVID-19. This chain's CDR3 is CASSSQGAVGELFF. The CDR3, as DNA: TGTGCCAGCAGCTCACAGGGGGCGGTCGGGGAGCTGTTTTTT.